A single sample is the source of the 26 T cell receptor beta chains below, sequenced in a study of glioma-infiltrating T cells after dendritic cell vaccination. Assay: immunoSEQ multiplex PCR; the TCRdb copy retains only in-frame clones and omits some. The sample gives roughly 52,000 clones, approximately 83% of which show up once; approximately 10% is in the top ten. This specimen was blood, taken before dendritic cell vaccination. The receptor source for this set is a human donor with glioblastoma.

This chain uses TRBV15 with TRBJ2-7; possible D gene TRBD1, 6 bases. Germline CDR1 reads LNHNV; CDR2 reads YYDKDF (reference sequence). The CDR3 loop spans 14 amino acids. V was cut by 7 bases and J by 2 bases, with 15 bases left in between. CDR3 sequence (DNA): TGTGCCACCACTGCGACCAGGGGAACCTACGAGCAGTACTTC. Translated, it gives CATTATRGTYEQYF. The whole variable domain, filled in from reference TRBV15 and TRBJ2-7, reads DAMVIQNPRYQVTQFGKPVTLSCSQTLNHNVMYWYQQKSSQAPKLLFHYYDKDFNNEADTPDNFQSRRPNTSFCFLDIRSPGLGDTAMYLCATTATRGTYEQYFGPGTRLTVT.

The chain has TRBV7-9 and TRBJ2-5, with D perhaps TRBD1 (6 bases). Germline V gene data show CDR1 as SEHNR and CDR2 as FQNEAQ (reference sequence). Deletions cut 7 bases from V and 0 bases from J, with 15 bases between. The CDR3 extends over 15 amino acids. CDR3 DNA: TGTGCCAGCATCCGGACAGACGTGTACCAAGAGACCCAGTACTTC. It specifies CASIRTDVYQETQYF.

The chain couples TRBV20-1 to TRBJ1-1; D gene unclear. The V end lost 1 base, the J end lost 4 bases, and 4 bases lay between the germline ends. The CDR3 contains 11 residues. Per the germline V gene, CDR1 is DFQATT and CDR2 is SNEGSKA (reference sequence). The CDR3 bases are TGCAGTGCTAGAGGCGGCACTGAAGCTTTCTTT. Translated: CSARGGTEAFF.

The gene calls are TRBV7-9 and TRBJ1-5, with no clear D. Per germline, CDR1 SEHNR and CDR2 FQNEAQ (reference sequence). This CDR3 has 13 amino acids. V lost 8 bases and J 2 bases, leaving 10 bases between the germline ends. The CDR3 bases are TGTGCCAGCGCGGCCAGCGGCAATCAGCCCCAGCATTTT. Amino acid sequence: CASAASGNQPQHF.

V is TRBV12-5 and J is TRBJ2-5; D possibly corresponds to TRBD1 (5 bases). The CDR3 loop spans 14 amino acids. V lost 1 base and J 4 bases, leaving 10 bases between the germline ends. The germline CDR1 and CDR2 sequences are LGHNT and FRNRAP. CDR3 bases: TGTGCTAGTGGTTTGGGCAGGGTAGGAGAGACCCAGTACTTC. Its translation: CASGLGRVGETQYF.

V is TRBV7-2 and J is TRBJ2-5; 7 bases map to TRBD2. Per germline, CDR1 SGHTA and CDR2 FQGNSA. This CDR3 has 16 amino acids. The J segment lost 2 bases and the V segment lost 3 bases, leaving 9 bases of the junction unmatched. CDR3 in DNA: TGTGCCAGCAGCTTCCTTTCAGCGGGGCGGCAAGAGACCCAGTACTTC. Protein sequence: CASSFLSAGRQETQYF. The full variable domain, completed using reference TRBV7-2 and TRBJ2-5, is GAGVSQSPSNKVTEKGKDVELRCDPISGHTALYWYRQSLGQGLEFLIYFQGNSAPDKSGLPSDRFSAERTGGSVSTLTIQRTQQEDSAVYLCASSFLSAGRQETQYFGPGTRLLVL.

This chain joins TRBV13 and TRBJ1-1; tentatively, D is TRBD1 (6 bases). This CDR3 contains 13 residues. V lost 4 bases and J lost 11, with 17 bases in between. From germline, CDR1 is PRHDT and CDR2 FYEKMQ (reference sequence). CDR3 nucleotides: TGTGCCAGCAGCTACGGGGGGGGCAGCCAGGCTTTCTTT. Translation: CASSYGGGSQAFF.

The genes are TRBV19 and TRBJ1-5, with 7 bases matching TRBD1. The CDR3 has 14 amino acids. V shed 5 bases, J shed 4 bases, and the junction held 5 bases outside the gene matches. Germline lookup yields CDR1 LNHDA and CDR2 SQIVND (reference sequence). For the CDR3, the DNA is TGTGCCAGTAGTCCGCAACAGGGGAATCAGCCCCAGCATTTT. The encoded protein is CASSPQQGNQPQHF.

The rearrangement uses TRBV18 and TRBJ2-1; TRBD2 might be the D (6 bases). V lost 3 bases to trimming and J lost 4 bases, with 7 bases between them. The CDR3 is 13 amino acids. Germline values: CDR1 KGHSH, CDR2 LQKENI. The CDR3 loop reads CASSPGGYNEQFF. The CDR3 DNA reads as TGTGCCAGCTCACCGGGGGGTTACAATGAGCAGTTCTTC.

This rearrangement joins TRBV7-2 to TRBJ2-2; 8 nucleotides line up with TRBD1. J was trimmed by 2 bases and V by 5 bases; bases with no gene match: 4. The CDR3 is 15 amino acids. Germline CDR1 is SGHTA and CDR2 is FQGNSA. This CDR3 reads CASSRQGRNTGELFF. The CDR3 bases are TGTGCCAGCAGCAGACAGGGGCGTAACACCGGGGAGCTGTTTTTT.

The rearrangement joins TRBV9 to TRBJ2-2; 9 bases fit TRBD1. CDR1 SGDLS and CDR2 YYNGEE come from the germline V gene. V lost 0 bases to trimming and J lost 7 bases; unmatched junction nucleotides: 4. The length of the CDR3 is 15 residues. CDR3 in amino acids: CASSVEQGAIGELFF. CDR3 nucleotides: TGTGCCAGCAGCGTAGAACAGGGGGCGATCGGGGAGCTGTTTTTT.

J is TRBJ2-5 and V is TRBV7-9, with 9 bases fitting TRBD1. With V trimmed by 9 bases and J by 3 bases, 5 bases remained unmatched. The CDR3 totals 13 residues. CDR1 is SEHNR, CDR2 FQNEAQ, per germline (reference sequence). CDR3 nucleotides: TGTGCCAGTAAACAGGGGGCAAAAGAGACCCAGTACTTC. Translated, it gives CASKQGAKETQYF.

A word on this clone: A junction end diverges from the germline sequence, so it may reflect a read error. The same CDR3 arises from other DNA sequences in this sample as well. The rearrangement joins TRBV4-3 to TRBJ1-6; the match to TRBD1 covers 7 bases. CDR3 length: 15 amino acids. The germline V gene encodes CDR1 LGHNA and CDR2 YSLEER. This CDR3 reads CASSQGQSYNSPLHF. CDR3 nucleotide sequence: TGCGCCAGCAGCCAGGGACAGTCCTATAATTCCCCCCTCCACTTT.

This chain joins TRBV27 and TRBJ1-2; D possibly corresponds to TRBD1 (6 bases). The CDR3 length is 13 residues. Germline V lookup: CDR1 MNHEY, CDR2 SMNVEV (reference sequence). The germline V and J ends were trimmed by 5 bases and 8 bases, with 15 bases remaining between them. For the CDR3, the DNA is TGTGCCAGCAGTCTAAGGGGGGGTACAGGCTACACCTTC. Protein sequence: CASSLRGGTGYTF.

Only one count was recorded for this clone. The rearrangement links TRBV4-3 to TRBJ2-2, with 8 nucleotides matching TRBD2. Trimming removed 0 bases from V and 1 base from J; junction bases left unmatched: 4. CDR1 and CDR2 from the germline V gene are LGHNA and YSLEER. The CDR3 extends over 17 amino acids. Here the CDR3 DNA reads TGCGCCAGCAGCCAAGAACCCGCGGGAGGGAACACCGGGGAGCTGTTTTTT. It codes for CASSQEPAGGNTGELFF.

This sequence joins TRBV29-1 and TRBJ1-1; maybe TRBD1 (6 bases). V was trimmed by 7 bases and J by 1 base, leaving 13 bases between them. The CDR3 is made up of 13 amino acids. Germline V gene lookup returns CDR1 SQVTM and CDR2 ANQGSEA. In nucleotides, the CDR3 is TGCAGCGCTCTGGACAGAGAGAACACTGAAGCTTTCTTT. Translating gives CSALDRENTEAFF.

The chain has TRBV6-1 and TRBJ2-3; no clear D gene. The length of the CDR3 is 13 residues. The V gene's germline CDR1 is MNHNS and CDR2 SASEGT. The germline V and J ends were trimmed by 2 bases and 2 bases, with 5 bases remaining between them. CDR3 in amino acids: CASSETYTDTQYF. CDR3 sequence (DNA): TGTGCCAGCAGTGAAACTTACACAGATACGCAGTATTTT.

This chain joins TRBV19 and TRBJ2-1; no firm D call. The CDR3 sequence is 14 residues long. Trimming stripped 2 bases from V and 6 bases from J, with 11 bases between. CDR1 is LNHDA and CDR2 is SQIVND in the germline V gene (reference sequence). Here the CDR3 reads CASSINQWSNEQFF. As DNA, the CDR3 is TGTGCCAGTAGTATAAACCAGTGGTCCAATGAGCAGTTCTTC.

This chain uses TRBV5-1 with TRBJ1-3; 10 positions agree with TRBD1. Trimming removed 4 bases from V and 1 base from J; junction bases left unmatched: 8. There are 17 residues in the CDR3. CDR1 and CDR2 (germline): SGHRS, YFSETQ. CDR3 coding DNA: TGCGCCAGCAGCCAGTTCCGGGACAGGGGTTCTGGAAACACCATATATTTT. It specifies CASSQFRDRGSGNTIYF.

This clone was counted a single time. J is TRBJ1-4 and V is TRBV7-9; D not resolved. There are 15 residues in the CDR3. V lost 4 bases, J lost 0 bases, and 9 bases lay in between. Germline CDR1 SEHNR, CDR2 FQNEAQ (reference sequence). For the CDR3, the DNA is TGTGCCAGCAGCTACCCGAGGGCAACTAATGAAAAACTGTTTTTT. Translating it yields CASSYPRATNEKLFF.

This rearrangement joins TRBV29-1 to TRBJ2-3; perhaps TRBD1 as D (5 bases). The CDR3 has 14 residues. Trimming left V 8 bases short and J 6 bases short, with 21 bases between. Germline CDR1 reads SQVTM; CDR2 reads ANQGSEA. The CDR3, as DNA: TGCAGCTCCGGACAAGACAGCCGCTGGGATACGCAGTATTTT. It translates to CSSGQDSRWDTQYF.

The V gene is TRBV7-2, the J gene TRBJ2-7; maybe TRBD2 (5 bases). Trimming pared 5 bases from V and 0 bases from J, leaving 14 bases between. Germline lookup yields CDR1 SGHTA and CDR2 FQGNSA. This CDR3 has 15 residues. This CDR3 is CASSKAGVHSYEQYF. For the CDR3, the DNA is TGTGCCAGCAGCAAAGCCGGGGTTCACTCCTACGAGCAGTACTTC.

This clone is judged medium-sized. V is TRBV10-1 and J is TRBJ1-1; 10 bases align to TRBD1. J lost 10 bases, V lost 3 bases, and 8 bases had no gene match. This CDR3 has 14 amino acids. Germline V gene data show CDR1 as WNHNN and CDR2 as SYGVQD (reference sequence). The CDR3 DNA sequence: TGCGCCAGCAGTGATCCCGGGACAGGGGTCGGAGCTTTCTTT. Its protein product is CASSDPGTGVGAFF.

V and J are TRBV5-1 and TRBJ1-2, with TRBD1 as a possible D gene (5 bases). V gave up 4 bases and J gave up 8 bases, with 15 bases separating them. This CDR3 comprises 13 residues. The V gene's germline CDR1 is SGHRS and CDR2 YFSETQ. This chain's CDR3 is CASSRTSEGGYTF. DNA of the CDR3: TGCGCCAGCAGCAGGACATCGGAAGGCGGCTACACCTTC. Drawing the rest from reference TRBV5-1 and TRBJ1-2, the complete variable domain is KAGVTQTPRYLIKTRGQQVTLSCSPISGHRSVSWYQQTPGQGLQFLFEYFSETQRNKGNFPGRFSGRQFSNSRSEMNVSTLELGDSALYLCASSRTSEGGYTFGSGTRLTVV.

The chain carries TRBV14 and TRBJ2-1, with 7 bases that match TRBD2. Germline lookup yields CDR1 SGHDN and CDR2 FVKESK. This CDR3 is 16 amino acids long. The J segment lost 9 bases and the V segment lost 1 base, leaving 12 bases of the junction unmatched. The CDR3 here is CASSQVSRGSKGEQFF. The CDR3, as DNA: TGTGCCAGCAGCCAAGTCTCACGCGGGAGCAAGGGTGAGCAGTTCTTC.

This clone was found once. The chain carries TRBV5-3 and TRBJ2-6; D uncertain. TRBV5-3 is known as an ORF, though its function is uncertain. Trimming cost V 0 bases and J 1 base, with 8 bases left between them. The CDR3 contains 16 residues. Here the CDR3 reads CARSLGPGSGANVLTF. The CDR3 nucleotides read TGTGCCAGAAGCTTGGGTCCCGGGTCTGGGGCCAACGTCCTGACTTTC.